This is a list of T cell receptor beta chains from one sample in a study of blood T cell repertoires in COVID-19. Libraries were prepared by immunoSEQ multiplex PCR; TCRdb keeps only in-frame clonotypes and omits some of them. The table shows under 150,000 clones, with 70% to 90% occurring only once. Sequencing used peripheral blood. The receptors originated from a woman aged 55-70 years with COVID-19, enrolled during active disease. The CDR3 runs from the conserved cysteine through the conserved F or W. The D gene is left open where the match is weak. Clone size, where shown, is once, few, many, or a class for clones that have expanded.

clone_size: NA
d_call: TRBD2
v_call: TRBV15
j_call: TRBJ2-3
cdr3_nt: TGTGCCACCAGGGAGAGCGGGGACGGAGATACGCAGTATTTT
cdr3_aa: CATRESGDGDTQYF

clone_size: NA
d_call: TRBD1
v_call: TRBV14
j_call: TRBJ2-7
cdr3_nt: TGTGCCAGCAGCCAAGCCCCGGGACAGGGGTTTAACGAGCAGTACTTC
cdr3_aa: CASSQAPGQGFNEQYF

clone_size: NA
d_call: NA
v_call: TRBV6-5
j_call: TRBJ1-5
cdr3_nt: TGTGCCAGCAGTTATCGTGGAGGGTCGGGGCCCCAGCATTTT
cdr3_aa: CASSYRGGSGPQHF

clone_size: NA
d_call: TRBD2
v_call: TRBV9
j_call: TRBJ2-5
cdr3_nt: TGTGCCAGCAGCCCCGGACTAGCGGAGACCCAGTACTTC
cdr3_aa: CASSPGLAETQYF

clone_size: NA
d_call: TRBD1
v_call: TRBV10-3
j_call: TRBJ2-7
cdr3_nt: TGTGCCATCAGTGCGGGACAGGGATTGGGGCTCTACGAGCAGTACTTC
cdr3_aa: CAISAGQGLGLYEQYF

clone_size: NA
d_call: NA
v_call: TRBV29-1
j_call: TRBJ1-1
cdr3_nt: TGCAGCGGCAGATCCATGAACACTGAAGCTTTCTTT
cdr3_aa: CSGRSMNTEAFF

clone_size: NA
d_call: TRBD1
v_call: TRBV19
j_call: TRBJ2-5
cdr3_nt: TGTGCCAGTAGTATGGGACAGCTAGGAGAGACCCAGTACTTC
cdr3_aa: CASSMGQLGETQYF

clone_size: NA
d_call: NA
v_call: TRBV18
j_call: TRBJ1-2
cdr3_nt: TGTGCCAGCTCACCACCGGATCCTACCTCTGGCGGTGGCTACACCTTC
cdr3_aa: CASSPPDPTSGGGYTF

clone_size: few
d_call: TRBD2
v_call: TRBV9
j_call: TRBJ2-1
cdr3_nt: TGTGCCAGCAGCATCGGACTAGCGGGCCTTCCGGGCCACAATGAGCAGTTCTTC
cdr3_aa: CASSIGLAGLPGHNEQFF

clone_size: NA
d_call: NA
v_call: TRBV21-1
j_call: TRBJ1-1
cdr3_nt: TGTGCCAGCAGCAAAATGGGGACAGGGAAGACCACCTCCGCTGAAGCTTTCTTT
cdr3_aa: CASSKMGTGKTTSAEAFF

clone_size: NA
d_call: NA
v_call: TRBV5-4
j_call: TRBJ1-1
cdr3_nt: TGTGCCAGCAGCTTGGGCGGGGGGCTCGGGAACTTT
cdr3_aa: CASSLGGGLGNF

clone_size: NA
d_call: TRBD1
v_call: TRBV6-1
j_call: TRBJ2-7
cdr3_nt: TGTGCCAGCAGTGAAGGCCCGCGTTTTGGGACAGGGCAGTACGAGCAGTACTTC
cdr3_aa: CASSEGPRFGTGQYEQYF

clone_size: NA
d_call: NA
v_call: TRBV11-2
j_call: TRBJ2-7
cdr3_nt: TGTGCCAGCAGCCCATCCCGGGACACGAACTACGAGCAGTACTTC
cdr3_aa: CASSPSRDTNYEQYF

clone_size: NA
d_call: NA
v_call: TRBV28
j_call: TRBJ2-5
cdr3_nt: TGTGCCAGCAGACCTACCGGGTTCCCAGAGACCCAGTACTTC
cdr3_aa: CASRPTGFPETQYF

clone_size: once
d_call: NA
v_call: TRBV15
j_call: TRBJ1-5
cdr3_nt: TGTGCCACCAGCAGAGGGGGCAGGGGTCCGTATCAGCCCCAGCATTTT
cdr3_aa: CATSRGGRGPYQPQHF

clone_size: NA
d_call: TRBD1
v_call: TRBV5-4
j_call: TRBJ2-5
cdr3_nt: TGTGCCAGCAGCTTTGACAGGGGGGAGACCCAGTACTTC
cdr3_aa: CASSFDRGETQYF

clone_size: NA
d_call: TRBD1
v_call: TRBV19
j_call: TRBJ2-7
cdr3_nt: TGTGCCAGTAGTTACAGGGGAAACTTTTACGAGCAGTACTTC
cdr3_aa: CASSYRGNFYEQYF

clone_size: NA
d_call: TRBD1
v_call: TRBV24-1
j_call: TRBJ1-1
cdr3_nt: TGTGCCACCAGTGATTTTTCCCTGGACAGGTGGGAGGTACGCGCTGAAGCTTTCTTT
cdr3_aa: CATSDFSLDRWEVRAEAFF

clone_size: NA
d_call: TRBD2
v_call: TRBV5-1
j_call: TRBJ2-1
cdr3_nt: TGCGCCAGCAGCTTAGGGACTAGTGTATGGTACAATGAGCAGTTCTTC
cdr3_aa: CASSLGTSVWYNEQFF

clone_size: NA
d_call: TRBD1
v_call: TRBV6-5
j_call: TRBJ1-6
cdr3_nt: TGTGCCAGCACCTCCGGACAGGGAGATAATTCACCCCTCCACTTT
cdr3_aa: CASTSGQGDNSPLHF

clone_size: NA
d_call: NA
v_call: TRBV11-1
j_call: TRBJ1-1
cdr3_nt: TGTGCCAGCCAAGAACAGGGGAACACTGAAGCTTTCTTT
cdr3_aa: CASQEQGNTEAFF

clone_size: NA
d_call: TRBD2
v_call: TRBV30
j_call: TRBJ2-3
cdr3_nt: TGTGCCTTACAACGGGGGGGCGGATCAGATACGCAGTATTTT
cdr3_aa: CALQRGGGSDTQYF

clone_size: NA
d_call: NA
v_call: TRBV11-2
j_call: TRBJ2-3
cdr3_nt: TGTGCCAGCAGCTTAGATAGTATCACAGATACGCAGTATTTT
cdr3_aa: CASSLDSITDTQYF

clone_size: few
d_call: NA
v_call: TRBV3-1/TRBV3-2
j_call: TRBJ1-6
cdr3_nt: TGTGCCAGCAGCCCCGCCACAGGCTCCTATAATTCACCCCTCCACTTT
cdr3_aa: CASSPATGSYNSPLHF

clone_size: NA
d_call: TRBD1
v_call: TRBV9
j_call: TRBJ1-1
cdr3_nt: TGTGCCAGCAGCGTAGTAGGGGGACAGGGGGCTGAAGCTTTCTTT
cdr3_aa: CASSVVGGQGAEAFF

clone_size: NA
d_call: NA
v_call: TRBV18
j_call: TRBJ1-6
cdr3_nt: TGTGCCAGCTCACCGCCGCAAAGCGTCCGGTATTCACCCCTCCACTTT
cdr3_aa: CASSPPQSVRYSPLHF

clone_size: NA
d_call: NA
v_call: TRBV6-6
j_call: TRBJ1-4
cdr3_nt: TGTGCCAGCAGCGTTAATGAAAAACTGTTTTTT
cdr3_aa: CASSVNEKLFF

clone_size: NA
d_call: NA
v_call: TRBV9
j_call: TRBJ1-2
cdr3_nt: TGTGCCAGCAGCGTTGCGGGTGGGGTTGGATCAGGCTACACCTTC
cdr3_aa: CASSVAGGVGSGYTF

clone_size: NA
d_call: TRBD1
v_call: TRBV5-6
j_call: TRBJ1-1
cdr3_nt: TGTGCCAGCAGCATCGACAGGGGCCCTGAAGCTTTCTTT
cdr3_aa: CASSIDRGPEAFF

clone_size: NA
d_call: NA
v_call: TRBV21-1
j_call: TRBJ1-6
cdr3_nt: TGTGCCAGCAGCAAAGGGACAGGGGGCCCGAATAAAGGTTCACCCCTCCACTTT
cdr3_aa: CASSKGTGGPNKGSPLHF

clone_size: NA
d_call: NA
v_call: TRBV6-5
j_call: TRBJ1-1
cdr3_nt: TGTGCCAGCAGTTACCAGTTGAACACTGAAGCTTTCTTT
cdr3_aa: CASSYQLNTEAFF

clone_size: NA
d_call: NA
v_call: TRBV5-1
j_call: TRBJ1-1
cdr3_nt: TGCGCCAGCAGCTTGTCCCCGGGAAACACTGAAGCTTTCTTT
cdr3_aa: CASSLSPGNTEAFF

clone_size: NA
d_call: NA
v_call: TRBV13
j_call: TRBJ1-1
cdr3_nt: TGTGCCAGCAGCGAAGAGGGGGATGAGACTGAAGCTTTCTTT
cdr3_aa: CASSEEGDETEAFF

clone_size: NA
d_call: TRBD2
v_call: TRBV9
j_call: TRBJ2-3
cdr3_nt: TGTGCCAGCAGCGTAGGGGCTAGCGGGGGGTCAGATACGCAGTATTTT
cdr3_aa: CASSVGASGGSDTQYF

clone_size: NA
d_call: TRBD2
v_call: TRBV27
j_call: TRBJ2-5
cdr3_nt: TGTGCCAGCAGGGGAACGACTAGCGGGGAAGAGACCCAGTACTTC
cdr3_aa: CASRGTTSGEETQYF

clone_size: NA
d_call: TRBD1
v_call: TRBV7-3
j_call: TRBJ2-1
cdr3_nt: TGTGCCAGCAGCCCCCCCGACAGGGTAAATGAGCAGTTCTTC
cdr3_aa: CASSPPDRVNEQFF

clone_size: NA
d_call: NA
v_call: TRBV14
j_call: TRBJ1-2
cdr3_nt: TGTGCCAGCAGCCAAGGTGCAGGGGCGACTTATGGCTACACCTTC
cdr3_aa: CASSQGAGATYGYTF

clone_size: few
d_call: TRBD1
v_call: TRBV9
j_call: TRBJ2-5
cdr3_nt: TGTGCCAGCAGCCCAAGCCTGCCGGGACAGGGGGGGACCCAGTACTTC
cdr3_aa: CASSPSLPGQGGTQYF

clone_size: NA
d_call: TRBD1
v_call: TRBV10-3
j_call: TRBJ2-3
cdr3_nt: TGTGCCATCACGGACAGGGCTAGTAGGGATACGCAGTATTTT
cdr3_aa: CAITDRASRDTQYF

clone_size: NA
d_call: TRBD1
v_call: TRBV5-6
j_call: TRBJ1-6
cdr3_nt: TGTGCCAGCAGCTCGACAGGGACCCGTTCACCCCTCCACTTT
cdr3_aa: CASSSTGTRSPLHF

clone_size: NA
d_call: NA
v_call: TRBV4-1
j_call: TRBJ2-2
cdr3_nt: TGCGCCAGCAGCCAAGGGCTGGCCGGGGCGAACACCGGGGAGCTGTTTTTT
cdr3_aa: CASSQGLAGANTGELFF

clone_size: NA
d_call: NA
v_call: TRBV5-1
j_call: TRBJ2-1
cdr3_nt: TGCGCCAGCAGCTTGTTACAGAGCTCCTACAATGAGCAGTTCTTC
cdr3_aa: CASSLLQSSYNEQFF

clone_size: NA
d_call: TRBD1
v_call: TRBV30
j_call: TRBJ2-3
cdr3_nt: TGTGCCTGCCAACCGGGACAGGGGAATACGCAGTATTTT
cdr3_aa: CACQPGQGNTQYF

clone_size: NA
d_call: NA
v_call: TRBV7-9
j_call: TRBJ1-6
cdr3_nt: TGTGCCAGCAGCACGCAGGGAATAACCCTCCACTTT
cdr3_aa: CASSTQGITLHF

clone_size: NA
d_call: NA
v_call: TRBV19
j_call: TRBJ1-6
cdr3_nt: TGTGCCAGTAGTATCTTTTTGACAGACCTCCCCGATTCACCCCTCCACTTT
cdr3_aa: CASSIFLTDLPDSPLHF

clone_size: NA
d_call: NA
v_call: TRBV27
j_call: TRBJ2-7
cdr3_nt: TGTGCCAGCAGTCGAAGTAGCGGAGGGGAGCAGTACTTC
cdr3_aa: CASSRSSGGEQYF

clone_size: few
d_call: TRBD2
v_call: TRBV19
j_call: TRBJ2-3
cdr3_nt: TGTGCCAGCAAAAACCAACTAGCGGGCGATCTCACAGATACGCAGTATTTT
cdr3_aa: CASKNQLAGDLTDTQYF

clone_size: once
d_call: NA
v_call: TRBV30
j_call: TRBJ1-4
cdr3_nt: TGTGCCTGGAGTCCCATCCGGGTTTCGACTAATGAAAAACTGTTTTTT
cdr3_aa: CAWSPIRVSTNEKLFF

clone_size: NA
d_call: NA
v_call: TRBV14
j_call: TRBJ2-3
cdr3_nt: TGTGCCAGCAGCCAAGGATTAGGGCCAGGGGATACGCAGTATTTT
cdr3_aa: CASSQGLGPGDTQYF

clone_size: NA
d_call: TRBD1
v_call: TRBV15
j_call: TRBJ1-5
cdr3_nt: TGTGCCACAGGGGACAGGGGGTATAGCAATCAGCCCCAGCATTTT
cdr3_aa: CATGDRGYSNQPQHF

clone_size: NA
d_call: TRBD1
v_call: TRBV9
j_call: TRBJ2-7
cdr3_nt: TGTGCCAGCAGCGTAACAGGGGACGACGAGCAGTACTTC
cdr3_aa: CASSVTGDDEQYF

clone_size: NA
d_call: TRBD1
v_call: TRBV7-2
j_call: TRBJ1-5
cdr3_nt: TGTGCCAGCACCGCCAAAGGACAGGGGAATCAGCCCCAGCATTTT
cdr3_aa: CASTAKGQGNQPQHF

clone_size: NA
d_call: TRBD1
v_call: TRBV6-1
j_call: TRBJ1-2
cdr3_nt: TGTGCCAGCAGTGCGGGACAGGGGGCTGGCTACACCTTC
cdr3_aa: CASSAGQGAGYTF

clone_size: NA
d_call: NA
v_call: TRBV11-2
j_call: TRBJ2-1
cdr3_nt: TGTGCCAGCAGCTTTCCGGGGAGTACCTACAATGAGCAGTTCTTC
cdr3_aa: CASSFPGSTYNEQFF

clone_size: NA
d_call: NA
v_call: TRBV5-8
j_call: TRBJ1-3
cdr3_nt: TGTGCCAGCAGCCTGAGGCACGCCGGAAACACCATATATTTT
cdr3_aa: CASSLRHAGNTIYF

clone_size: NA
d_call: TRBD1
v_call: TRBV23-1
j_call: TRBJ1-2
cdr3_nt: TGCGCCAGCAGATGGACAGGGACTTCTAACTATGGCTACACCTTC
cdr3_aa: CASRWTGTSNYGYTF

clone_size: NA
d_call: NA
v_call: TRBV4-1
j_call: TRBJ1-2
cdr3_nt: TGCGCCAGCAGCCAAGTGGACAGAGCTGTTAACTATGGCTACACCTTC
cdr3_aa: CASSQVDRAVNYGYTF

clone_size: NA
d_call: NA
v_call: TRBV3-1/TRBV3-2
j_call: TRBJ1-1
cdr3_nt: TGTGCCAGCAGCCGGAGTGGGAGGATGAACACTGAAGCTTTCTTT
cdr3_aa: CASSRSGRMNTEAFF

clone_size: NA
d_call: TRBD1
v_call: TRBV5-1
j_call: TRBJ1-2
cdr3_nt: TGCGCCAGCAGCTACACCGGGACAGGGGGCGATGGCTACACCTTC
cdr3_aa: CASSYTGTGGDGYTF

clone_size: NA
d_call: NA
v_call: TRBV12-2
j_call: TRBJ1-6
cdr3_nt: TGTGCAAGTCGCTTAGCCCCGACAGGGGAACATAATTCACCCCTCCACTTT
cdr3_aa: CASRLAPTGEHNSPLHF